This entry features one T cell receptor (beta chain) sequence. Its cognate antigen is unknown. Treatment in this sample: oral pan-JAK inhibitor, 5-10 mg twice daily. After isolation, RNA underwent reverse transcription to generate cDNA as the sequencing template. Generated by immunoSEQ multiplex PCR, the TCRdb table keeps only in-frame clones and is missing some. The sample carries about 210,000 clones, roughly two fifths recorded once. The data belong to a study of CD8+ T cells in alopecia areata. Study as a whole: Treated patients were scored for severity by percent of scalp affected. Study conclusions and caveats: Affected scalp, especially in alopecia totalis/universalis, had a higher clonality than normal scalp did. Many expanded lesional clones remained in scalp and blood on tofacitinib.

Germline V gene sequence: CDR1 SQVTM, CDR2 ANQGSEA. This CDR3 comprises 14 residues. V lost 3 bases and J lost 3; bases outside the gene matches: 5. The input for sequencing was CD4+ T cells sorted from blood, taken around week 31, from a patient treated with tofacitinib. This clonotype originated in a human donor with alopecia areata. This rearrangement joins TRBV29-1 to TRBJ2-4, with 7 bases aligning to TRBD1. CDR3 bases: TGCAGCGTTGAGGTACAGGGGTTCAAAAACATTCAGTACTTC. As protein: CSVEVQGFKNIQYF.